This TCR beta chain was captured by sequencing in a study of cytomegalovirus exposure and HLA in healthy donors. Study context: The 95 to 150 validation repertoires used the same platform as the 550 to 750 first-cohort repertoires, a later analysis reported.

This CDR3 is built from 13 residues. V trimming: 5 bases; J trimming: 5 bases; junction bases outside the gene matches: 2. In germline, CDR1 is SEHNR, CDR2 FQNEAQ (reference sequence). TCRdb keeps only in-frame clones here, not all; method: immunoSEQ multiplex PCR. The table has some 69,000 clones, around 97% seen once; the top ten hold around 2.4%. This clone appeared once. The TCR originated in a man younger than 30 in good health and CMV-seronegative. The chain recombines TRBV7-9 with TRBJ1-1, with TRBD1 identical over 10 bases. The specimen was PBMCs. The CDR3: CASSPGQGTEAFF. The CDR3 DNA reads TGTGCCAGCAGCCCGGGACAGGGGACTGAAGCTTTCTTT.